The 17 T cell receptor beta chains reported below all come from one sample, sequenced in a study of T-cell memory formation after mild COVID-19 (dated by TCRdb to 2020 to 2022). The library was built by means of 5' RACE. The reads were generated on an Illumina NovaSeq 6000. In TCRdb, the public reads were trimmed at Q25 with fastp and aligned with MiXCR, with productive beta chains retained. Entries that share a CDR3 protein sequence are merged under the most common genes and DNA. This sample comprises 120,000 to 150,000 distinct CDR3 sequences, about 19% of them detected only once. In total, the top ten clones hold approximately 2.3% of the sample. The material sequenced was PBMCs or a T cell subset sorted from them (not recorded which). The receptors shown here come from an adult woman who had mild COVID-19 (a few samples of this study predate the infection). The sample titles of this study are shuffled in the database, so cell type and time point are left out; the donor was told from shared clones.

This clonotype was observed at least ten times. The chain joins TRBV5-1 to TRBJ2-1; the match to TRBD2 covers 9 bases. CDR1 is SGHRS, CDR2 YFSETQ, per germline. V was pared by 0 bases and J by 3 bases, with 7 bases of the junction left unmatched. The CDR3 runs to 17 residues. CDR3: CASSLGLLAGNYNEQFF. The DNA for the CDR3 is TGCGCCAGCAGCTTGGGGCTCCTAGCGGGGAACTACAATGAGCAGTTCTTC.

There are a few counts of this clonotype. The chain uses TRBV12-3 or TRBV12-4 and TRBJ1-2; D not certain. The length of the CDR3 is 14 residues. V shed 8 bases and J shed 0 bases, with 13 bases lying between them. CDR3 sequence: CASGPQESNYGYTF. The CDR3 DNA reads TGTGCCAGCGGGCCGCAGGAGTCTAACTATGGCTACACCTTC.

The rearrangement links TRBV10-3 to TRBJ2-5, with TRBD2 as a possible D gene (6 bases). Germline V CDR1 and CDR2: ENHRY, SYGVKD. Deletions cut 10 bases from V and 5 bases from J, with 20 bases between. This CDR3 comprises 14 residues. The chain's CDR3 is CASSRRDSQETQYF. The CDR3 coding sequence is TGTGCCAGCAGCCGACGGGACTCCCAGGAGACCCAGTACTTC.

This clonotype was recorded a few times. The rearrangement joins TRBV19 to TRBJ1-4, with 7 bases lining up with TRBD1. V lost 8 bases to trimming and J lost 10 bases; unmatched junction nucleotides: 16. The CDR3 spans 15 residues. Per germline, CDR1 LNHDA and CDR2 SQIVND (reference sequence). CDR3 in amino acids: CASSSDRERRGKLFF. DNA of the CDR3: TGTGCCAGTTCATCAGACAGGGAAAGACGAGGAAAACTGTTTTTT.

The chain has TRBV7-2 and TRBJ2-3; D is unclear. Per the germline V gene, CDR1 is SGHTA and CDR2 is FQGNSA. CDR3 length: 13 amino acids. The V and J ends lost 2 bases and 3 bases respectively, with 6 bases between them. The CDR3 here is CASSLWLTDTQYF. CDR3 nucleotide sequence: TGTGCCAGCAGCTTATGGCTGACAGATACGCAGTATTTT.

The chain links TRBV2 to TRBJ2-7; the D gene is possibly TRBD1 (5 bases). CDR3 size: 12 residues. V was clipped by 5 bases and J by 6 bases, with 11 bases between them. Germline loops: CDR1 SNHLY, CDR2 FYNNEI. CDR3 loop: CASSRDSGEQYF. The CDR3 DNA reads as TGTGCCAGCAGTAGAGACAGTGGCGAGCAGTACTTC.

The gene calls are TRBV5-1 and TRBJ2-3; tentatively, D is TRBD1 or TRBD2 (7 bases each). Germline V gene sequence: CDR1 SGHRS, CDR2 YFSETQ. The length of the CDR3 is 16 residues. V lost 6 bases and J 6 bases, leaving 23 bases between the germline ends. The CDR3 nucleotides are TGCGCCAGCACCCTCTCGGGGTCGGGGGGACAGGATACGCAGTATTTT. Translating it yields CASTLSGSGGQDTQYF.

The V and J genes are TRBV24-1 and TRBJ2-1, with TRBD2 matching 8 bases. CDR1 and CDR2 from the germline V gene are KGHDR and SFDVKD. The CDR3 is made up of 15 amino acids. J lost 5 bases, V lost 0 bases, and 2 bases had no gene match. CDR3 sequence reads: CATSDLGTRDNEQFF. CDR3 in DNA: TGTGCCACCAGTGATTTGGGGACTAGGGACAATGAGCAGTTCTTC.

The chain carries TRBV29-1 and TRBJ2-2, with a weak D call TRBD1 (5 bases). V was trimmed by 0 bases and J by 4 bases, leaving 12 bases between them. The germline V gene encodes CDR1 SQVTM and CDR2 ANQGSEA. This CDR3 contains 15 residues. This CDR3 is CSVEDLRGLTGELFF. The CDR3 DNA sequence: TGCAGCGTTGAAGATCTAAGGGGCCTCACCGGGGAGCTGTTTTTT.

The chain's CDR3 is CASSPPRGGRGADTQYF. CDR3 DNA: TGCGCCAGCAGCCCCCCGAGGGGCGGGAGAGGAGCAGATACGCAGTATTTT. The rearrangement uses TRBV5-1 and TRBJ2-3; TRBD2 matches at 7 bases. Trimming took 4 bases from V and 4 from J; bases not matched to a gene: 15. This CDR3 has 17 residues. In germline, CDR1 is SGHRS, CDR2 YFSETQ.

CDR3 sequence (DNA): TGTGCCAGCAGTTTACGTGATGGGACTACCGGCATTCAGTACTTC. Translation: CASSLRDGTTGIQYF. V is TRBV27 and J is TRBJ2-4; 7 nucleotides line up with TRBD2. The CDR3 has 15 residues. The V segment lost 2 bases and the J segment 9 bases; nucleotides outside the gene matches: 10. Germline V lookup: CDR1 MNHEY, CDR2 SMNVEV (reference sequence).

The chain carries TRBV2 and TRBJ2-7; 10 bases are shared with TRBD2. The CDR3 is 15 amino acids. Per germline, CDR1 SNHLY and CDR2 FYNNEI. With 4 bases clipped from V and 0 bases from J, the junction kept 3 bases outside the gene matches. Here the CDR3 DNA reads TGTGCCAGCAGTGGTCGACTAGCGGGCTCCTACGAGCAGTACTTC. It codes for CASSGRLAGSYEQYF.

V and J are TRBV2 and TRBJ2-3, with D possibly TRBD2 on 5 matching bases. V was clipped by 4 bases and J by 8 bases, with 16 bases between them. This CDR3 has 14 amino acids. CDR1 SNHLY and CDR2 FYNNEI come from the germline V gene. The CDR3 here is CASSGSGTLGTQYF. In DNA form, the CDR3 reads TGTGCCAGCAGTGGGTCGGGAACCTTGGGTACGCAGTATTTT.

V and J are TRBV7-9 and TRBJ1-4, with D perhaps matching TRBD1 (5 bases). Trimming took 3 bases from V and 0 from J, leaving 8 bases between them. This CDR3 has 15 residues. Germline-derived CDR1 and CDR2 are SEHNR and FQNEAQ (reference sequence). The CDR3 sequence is CASSFGGATNEKLFF. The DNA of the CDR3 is TGTGCCAGCAGCTTTGGGGGTGCAACTAATGAAAAACTGTTTTTT.

The CDR3 sequence is CSVEGQARGEQYF. In DNA form, the CDR3 reads TGCAGCGTTGAAGGTCAGGCCAGGGGGGAGCAGTACTTC. V gene TRBV29-1 combines with J gene TRBJ2-7; 7 nucleotides align to TRBD1. Germline V gene lookup returns CDR1 SQVTM and CDR2 ANQGSEA. The V and J ends lost 1 base and 7 bases, in that order; junction bases with no gene match: 7. The CDR3 extends over 13 amino acids.

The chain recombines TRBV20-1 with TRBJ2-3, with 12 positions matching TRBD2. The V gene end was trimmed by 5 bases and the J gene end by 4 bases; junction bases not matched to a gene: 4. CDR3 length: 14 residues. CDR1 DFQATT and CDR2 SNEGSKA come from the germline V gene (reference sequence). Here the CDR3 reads CSASTSGSPDTQYF. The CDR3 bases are TGCAGTGCTTCGACTAGCGGGAGCCCAGATACGCAGTATTTT.

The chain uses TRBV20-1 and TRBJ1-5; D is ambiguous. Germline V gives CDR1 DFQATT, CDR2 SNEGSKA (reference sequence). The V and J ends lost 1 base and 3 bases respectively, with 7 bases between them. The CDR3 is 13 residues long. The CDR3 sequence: CSARVRDNQPQHF. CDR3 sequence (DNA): TGCAGTGCTAGAGTTCGGGACAATCAGCCCCAGCATTTT.